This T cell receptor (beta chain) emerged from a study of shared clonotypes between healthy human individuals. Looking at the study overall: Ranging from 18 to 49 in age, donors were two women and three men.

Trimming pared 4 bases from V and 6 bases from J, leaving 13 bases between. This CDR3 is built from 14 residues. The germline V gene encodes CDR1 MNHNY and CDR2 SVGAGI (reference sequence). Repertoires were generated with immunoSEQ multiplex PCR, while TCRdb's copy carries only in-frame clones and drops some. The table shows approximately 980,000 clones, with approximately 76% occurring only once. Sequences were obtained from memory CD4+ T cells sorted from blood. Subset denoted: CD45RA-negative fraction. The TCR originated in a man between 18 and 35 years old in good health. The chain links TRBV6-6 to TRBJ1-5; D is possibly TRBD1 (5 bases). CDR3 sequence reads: CASSSMGGAQPQHF. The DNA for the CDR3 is TGTGCCAGCAGTTCCATGGGAGGGGCTCAGCCCCAGCATTTT.